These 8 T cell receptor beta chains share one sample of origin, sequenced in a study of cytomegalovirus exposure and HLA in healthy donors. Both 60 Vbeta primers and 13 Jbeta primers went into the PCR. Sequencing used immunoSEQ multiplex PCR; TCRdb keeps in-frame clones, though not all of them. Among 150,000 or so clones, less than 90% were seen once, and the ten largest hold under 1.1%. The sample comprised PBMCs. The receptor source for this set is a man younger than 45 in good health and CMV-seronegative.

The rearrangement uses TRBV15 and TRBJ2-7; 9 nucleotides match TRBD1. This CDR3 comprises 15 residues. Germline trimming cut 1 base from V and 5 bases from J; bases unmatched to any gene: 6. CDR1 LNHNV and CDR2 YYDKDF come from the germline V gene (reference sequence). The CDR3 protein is CATSRGRGQGNEQYF. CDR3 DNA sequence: TGTGCCACCAGCAGAGGGAGGGGACAGGGCAACGAGCAGTACTTC.

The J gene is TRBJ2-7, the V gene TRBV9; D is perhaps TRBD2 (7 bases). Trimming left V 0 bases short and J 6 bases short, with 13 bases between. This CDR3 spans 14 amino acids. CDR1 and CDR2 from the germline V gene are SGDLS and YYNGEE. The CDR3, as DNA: TGTGCCAGCAGCGTAGAGGGGGGGGCGCGCGAGCAGTACTTC. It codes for CASSVEGGAREQYF.

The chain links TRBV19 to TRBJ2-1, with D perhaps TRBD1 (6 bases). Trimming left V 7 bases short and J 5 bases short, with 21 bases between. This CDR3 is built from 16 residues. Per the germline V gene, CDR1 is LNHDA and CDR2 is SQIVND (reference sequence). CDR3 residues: CASISGTPNPDNEQFF. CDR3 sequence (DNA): TGTGCCAGTATTTCCGGGACACCAAATCCCGACAATGAGCAGTTCTTC.

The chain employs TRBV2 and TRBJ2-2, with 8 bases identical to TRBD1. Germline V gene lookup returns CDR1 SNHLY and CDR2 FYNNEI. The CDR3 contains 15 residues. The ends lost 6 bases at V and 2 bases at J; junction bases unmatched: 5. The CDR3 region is CASRTDRVNTGELFF. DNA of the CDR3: TGTGCCAGCAGGACGGACAGGGTTAACACCGGGGAGCTGTTTTTT.

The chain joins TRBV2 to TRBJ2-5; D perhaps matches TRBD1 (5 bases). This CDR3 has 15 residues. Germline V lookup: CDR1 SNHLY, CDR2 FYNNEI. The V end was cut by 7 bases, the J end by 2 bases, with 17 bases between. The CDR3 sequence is CASTKGPARQETQYF. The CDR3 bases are TGTGCCAGCACCAAGGGGCCCGCTAGACAAGAGACCCAGTACTTC.

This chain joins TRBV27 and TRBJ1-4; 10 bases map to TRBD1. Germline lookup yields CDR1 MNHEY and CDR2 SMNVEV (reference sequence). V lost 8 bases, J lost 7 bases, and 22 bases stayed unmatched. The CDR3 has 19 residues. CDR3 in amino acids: CASWLASGDRGKLSEKLFF. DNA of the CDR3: TGTGCCAGCTGGCTTGCTTCCGGGGACAGGGGCAAATTGAGTGAAAAACTGTTTTTT.

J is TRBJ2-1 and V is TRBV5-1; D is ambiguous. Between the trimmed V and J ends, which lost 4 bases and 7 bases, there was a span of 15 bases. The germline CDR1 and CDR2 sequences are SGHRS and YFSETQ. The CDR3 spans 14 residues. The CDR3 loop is CASSPLRPTNEQFF. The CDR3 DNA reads TGCGCCAGCAGCCCACTGAGGCCCACGAATGAGCAGTTCTTC.

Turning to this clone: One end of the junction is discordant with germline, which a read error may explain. Written as DNA, the CDR3 is TGTGCTAGCAGTAAAAAACCGGCTAGCTCCGGGGAGCTGTTTTTT. Encoded protein: CASSKKPASSGELFF. This sequence joins TRBV7-7 and TRBJ2-2, with D possibly matching TRBD2 (5 bases). The germline gives CDR1 SSHAT, CDR2 FNYEAQ (reference sequence). The length of the CDR3 is 15 residues.